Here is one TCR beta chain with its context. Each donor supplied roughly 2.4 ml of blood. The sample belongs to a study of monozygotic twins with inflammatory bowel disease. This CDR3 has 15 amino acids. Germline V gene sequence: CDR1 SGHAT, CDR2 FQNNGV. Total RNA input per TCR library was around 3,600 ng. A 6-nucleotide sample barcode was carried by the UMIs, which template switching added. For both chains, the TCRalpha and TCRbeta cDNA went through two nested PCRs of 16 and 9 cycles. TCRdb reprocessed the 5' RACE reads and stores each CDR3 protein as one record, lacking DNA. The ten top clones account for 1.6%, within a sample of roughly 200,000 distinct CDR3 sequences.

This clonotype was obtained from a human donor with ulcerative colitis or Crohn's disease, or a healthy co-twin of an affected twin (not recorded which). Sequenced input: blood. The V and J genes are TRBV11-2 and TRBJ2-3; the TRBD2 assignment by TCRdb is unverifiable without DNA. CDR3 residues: CASSSSNRVSDTQYF.